A selection of T cell receptor beta chains follows, all from one sample in a study of shared clonotypes between healthy human individuals. Only in-frame clones appear in the TCRdb table, and some are missing; sequencing was by immunoSEQ multiplex PCR. The sample yields about 490,000 clones, around 78% seen once. Sample: PBMCs. Source of these receptors: a woman aged 40 to 49 in good health. Some clones in this sample may be carry-over from other donors' samples. The conserved cysteine and the conserved F or W are not part of the CDR3 here.

v_call,j_call,cdr3_aa
TRBV6-5,TRBJ2-7,ASSRDSAYEQY
TRBV15,TRBJ2-5,ATSSGGAKETQY
TRBV5-1,TRBJ2-1,ASSEGTGGLSYNEQF
TRBV7-3,TRBJ2-7,ASSLGTSGTYEQY
TRBV7-2,TRBJ1-6,ASSMDGYNSPLH
TRBV5-4,TRBJ1-2,ASSLNVGPSSYT
TRBV14,TRBJ2-2,ASSETGTGGTGELF
TRBV5-1,TRBJ2-5,ASSLLPRGETQY
TRBV28,TRBJ1-2,ASSLGYRDYGYT
TRBV20-1,TRBJ2-7,SARTYEQY
TRBV5-4,TRBJ2-2,ASSPRVSVTGELF
TRBV28,TRBJ1-2,ASSPGGSYGYT
TRBV30,TRBJ2-5,AWSLAFGSQETQY
TRBV30,TRBJ1-2,AWRWAGDGYT
TRBV2,TRBJ2-5,ASSGAKETQY